This passage covers 17 T cell receptor beta chains from one sample sequenced in a study of blood T cell repertoires in COVID-19. The data were produced by immunoSEQ multiplex PCR, yet TCRdb's version contains in-frame clones alone and is incomplete. The sample contains some 190,000 clones, about 80% of which appear only once. Specimen: peripheral blood. Receptor source: a man aged 55 to 70 with acute or convalescent COVID-19.

V gene TRBV7-2 combines with J gene TRBJ1-3; maybe TRBD1 (5 bases). Germline loops: CDR1 SGHTA, CDR2 FQGNSA. Deletions cut 4 bases from V and 5 bases from J, with 15 bases between. CDR3 length equals 15 residues. CDR3 sequence (DNA): TGTGCCAGCAGCTCCGCTTGGGGCCAAAGAAACACCATATATTTT. Encoded protein: CASSSAWGQRNTIYF.

V usage is TRBV27 and J usage is TRBJ1-2; the match to TRBD1 covers 8 bases. The junction had 11 bases not matched to a gene; V was cut back by 4 bases and J by 4 bases. The CDR3 is made up of 16 amino acids. Looked up from germline, CDR1 is MNHEY and CDR2 is SMNVEV (reference sequence). The CDR3 spells CASSSVGQASSYGYTF. CDR3 nucleotide sequence: TGTGCCAGCAGTTCTGTGGGACAGGCCTCCTCCTATGGCTACACCTTC.

This clone occurred once. The chain has TRBV29-1 and TRBJ2-1, with 8 bases matching TRBD2. The CDR3 totals 12 residues. V dropped 6 bases and J dropped 4; count of bases not matched to a gene: 2. The germline V gene has CDR1 SQVTM and CDR2 ANQGSEA. Here the CDR3 reads CSVLAGYNEQFF. The CDR3 DNA is TGCAGCGTCCTAGCGGGTTACAATGAGCAGTTCTTC.

This clone was seen just once. The V call is TRBV19, the J call TRBJ1-2, with D maybe TRBD1 (6 bases). The germline V gene encodes CDR1 LNHDA and CDR2 SQIVND (reference sequence). The CDR3 is 10 amino acids. Trimming removed 8 bases from V and 10 bases from J, with 11 bases in between. CDR3 nucleotide sequence: TGTGCCAGTCGTGCAGGGGCCTACACCTTC. Protein: CASRAGAYTF.

The J gene is TRBJ2-2, the V gene TRBV9; 8 bases agree with TRBD1. CDR3 length equals 14 residues. In germline, CDR1 is SGDLS, CDR2 YYNGEE. V gave up 4 bases and J gave up 3 bases; unmatched junction bases: 2. CDR3 loop: CASSSTGDTGELFF. The CDR3 coding sequence is TGTGCCAGCAGCTCGACAGGGGACACCGGGGAGCTGTTTTTT.

This clone was recorded once. This chain connects TRBV23-1 to TRBJ2-1; 7 bases map to TRBD1. TRBV23-1 is noted as an ORF with a role that remains uncertain. V lost 0 bases, J lost 10 bases, and 6 bases stayed unmatched. The CDR3 is 14 residues long. CDR3: CASSQSKTGTEQFF. Here the CDR3 DNA reads TGCGCCAGCAGTCAATCGAAGACAGGGACAGAGCAGTTCTTC.

V usage is TRBV19 and J usage is TRBJ2-1; 11 bases map to TRBD2. Trimming took 2 bases from V and 4 from J; bases not matched to a gene: 4. CDR1 is LNHDA and CDR2 is SQIVND in the germline V gene (reference sequence). The CDR3 consists of 16 residues. This CDR3 is CASSILAGGRYNEQFF. CDR3 bases: TGTGCCAGTAGTATATTAGCGGGGGGGCGGTACAATGAGCAGTTCTTC.

The rearrangement uses TRBV30 and TRBJ1-2; D is uncertain. V lost 0 bases and J lost 5, with 16 bases in between. The CDR3 is 15 residues long. Germline lookup yields CDR1 GTSNPN and CDR2 SVGIG (reference sequence). The CDR3 DNA is TGTGCCTGGAGTGTCGAGGGATCCGCTACTTATGGCTACACCTTC. This codes for CAWSVEGSATYGYTF.

The CDR3, as DNA: TGTGCCAGCAGCCCACTTCCGATGCGAGCAGGCGAAAAACTGTTTTTT. It specifies CASSPLPMRAGEKLFF. This chain connects TRBV7-9 to TRBJ1-4, with no clear D. Germline CDR1 reads SEHNR; CDR2 reads FQNEAQ (reference sequence). Trimming shortened V by 5 bases and J by 8 bases, and 21 bases separated the two germline ends. The length of the CDR3 is 16 residues.

The chain is built from TRBV3-1 (or the pseudogene TRBV3-2) and TRBJ2-2; D is unclear. The CDR3 has 18 amino acids. Germline lookup yields CDR1 LGHDT and CDR2 YNNKEL (reference sequence). The ends were cut back, 2 bases at V and 7 bases at J, with 23 bases in the middle. CDR3 nucleotides: TGTGCCAGCAGCCAACCATTGGGTAGACAAGGTGTCGACGGGGAGCTGTTTTTT. It codes for CASSQPLGRQGVDGELFF.

The rearrangement links TRBV29-1 to TRBJ1-1; D gene uncertain. Germline values: CDR1 SQVTM, CDR2 ANQGSEA. The CDR3 runs 13 residues. Between the trimmed V and J ends, which lost 3 bases and 0 bases, there was a span of 8 bases. The CDR3 DNA is TGCAGCGTTGATTATACAATGAACACTGAAGCTTTCTTT. Translation: CSVDYTMNTEAFF.

As regards this clone: Other DNA sequences in this sample translate to the same CDR3. This chain links TRBV12-5 with TRBJ1-3; TRBD1 agrees at 7 bases. Germline V gene sequence: CDR1 LGHNT, CDR2 FRNRAP. The CDR3 consists of 14 residues. J was trimmed by 1 base and V by 6 bases; bases with no gene match: 3. The CDR3 coding sequence is TGTGCTAGTGGACCAGGGGGATCTGGAAACACCATATATTTT. As protein: CASGPGGSGNTIYF.

This clone appeared a single time. The chain recombines TRBV19 with TRBJ1-1; 7 bases are shared with TRBD1. This CDR3 has 14 amino acids. Germline-derived CDR1 and CDR2 are LNHDA and SQIVND (reference sequence). V dropped 5 bases and J dropped 1; count of bases not matched to a gene: 4. The CDR3 DNA reads TGTGCCAGTAGTGCCGGGACAGCGAACACTGAAGCTTTCTTT. Amino acid sequence: CASSAGTANTEAFF.

This chain's CDR3 is CASSPGPANNEKLFF. The CDR3 region has the DNA TGTGCCAGCAGCCCCGGCCCAGCGAACAATGAAAAACTGTTTTTT. The chain joins TRBV5-4 to TRBJ1-4; D is ambiguous. This CDR3 spans 15 amino acids. The V and J ends lost 4 bases and 5 bases respectively, with 15 bases between them. The germline CDR1 and CDR2 sequences are SGHNT and YYREEE (reference sequence).

This chain connects TRBV19 to TRBJ1-1; possibly TRBD1 for D (6 bases). Looked up from germline, CDR1 is LNHDA and CDR2 is SQIVND (reference sequence). Trimming pared 6 bases from V and 2 bases from J, leaving 13 bases between. The CDR3 is 14 residues long. The CDR3 protein is CASRLTGLNTEAFF. CDR3 in DNA: TGTGCCAGTAGATTGACAGGCCTCAACACTGAAGCTTTCTTT.

This chain links TRBV7-2 with TRBJ2-3; weak D call: TRBD1 (6 bases). V gave up 4 bases and J gave up 6 bases, with 17 bases separating them. Per germline, CDR1 SGHTA and CDR2 FQGNSA. The CDR3 consists of 15 residues. The CDR3 coding sequence is TGTGCCAGCAGCTCTGGGGACACTAGGAGGGATACGCAGTATTTT. Protein product: CASSSGDTRRDTQYF.

Notes on this clone: Additional DNA sequences in this sample encode the identical CDR3. The rearrangement links TRBV19 to TRBJ1-1; D is ambiguous. The ends were cut back, 0 bases at V and 1 base at J, with 3 bases in the middle. CDR1 is LNHDA, CDR2 SQIVND, per germline (reference sequence). The CDR3 contains 13 residues. Here the CDR3 DNA reads TGTGCCAGTAGTATAGACCGGAACACTGAAGCTTTCTTT. Amino acid sequence: CASSIDRNTEAFF.